This TCR beta chain was sequenced for a study of cytomegalovirus exposure and HLA in healthy donors. Trimming cost V 6 bases and J 4 bases; bases outside gene matches: 6. The CDR3 has 14 residues. Germline-derived CDR1 and CDR2 are MNHNS and SASEGT. Among the 120 subjects of the validation cohort, separate from the approximately 700-subject first cohort, were the donors. Generated by immunoSEQ multiplex PCR, the TCRdb table keeps only in-frame clones and is missing some. The sample shows hundreds of thousands of clones, roughly 87% of them seen only once. Study conclusions and caveats: The study labeled approximately 150 TCR beta chains cytomegalovirus-associated. CMV antigen specificity of a few CMV-associated chains was confirmed in vitro.

This clone was counted once. The antigen is not known. The sequencing sample was made of PBMCs. This clonotype was obtained from a man aged 18-30 years in good health and CMV-seropositive. The chain couples TRBV6-1 to TRBJ1-5, with 7 bases aligning to TRBD1. The CDR3 nucleotides read TGTGCCAGCAGCAGGACAGGAGATAATCAGCCCCAGCATTTT. Its protein is CASSRTGDNQPQHF.